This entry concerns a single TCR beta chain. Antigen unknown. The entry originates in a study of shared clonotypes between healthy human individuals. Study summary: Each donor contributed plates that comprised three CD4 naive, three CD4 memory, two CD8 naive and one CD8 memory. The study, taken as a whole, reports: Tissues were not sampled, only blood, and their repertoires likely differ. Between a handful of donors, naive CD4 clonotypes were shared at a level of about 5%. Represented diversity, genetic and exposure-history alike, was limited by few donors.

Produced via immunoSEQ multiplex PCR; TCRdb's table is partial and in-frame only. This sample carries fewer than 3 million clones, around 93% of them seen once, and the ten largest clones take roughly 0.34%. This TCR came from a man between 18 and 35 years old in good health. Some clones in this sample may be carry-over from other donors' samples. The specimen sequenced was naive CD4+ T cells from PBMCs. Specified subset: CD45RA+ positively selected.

CDR3 sequence reads: CASSLGGSTQETQYF. The CDR3 DNA reads as TGCGCCAGCAGCTTGGGTGGGTCGACACAAGAGACCCAGTACTTC. The V and J genes are TRBV5-1 and TRBJ2-5; D gene unclear. CDR1 is SGHRS, CDR2 YFSETQ, per germline. The CDR3 sequence is 15 residues long. V lost 0 bases and J lost 2, with 11 bases in between. Looking up the rest from reference TRBV5-1 and TRBJ2-5 gives the full variable domain: KAGVTQTPRYLIKTRGQQVTLSCSPISGHRSVSWYQQTPGQGLQFLFEYFSETQRNKGNFPGRFSGRQFSNSRSEMNVSTLELGDSALYLCASSLGGSTQETQYFGPGTRLLVL.